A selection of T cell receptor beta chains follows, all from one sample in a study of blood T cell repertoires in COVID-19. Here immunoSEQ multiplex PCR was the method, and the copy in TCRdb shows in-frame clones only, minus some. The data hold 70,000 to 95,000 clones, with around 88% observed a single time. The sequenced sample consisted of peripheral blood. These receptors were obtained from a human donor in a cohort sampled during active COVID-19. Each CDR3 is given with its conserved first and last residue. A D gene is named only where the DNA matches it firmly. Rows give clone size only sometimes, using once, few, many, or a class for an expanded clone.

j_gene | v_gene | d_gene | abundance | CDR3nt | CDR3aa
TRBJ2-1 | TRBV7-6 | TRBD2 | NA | TGTGCCAGCAGCAGGGGACTAGCGGGAGTATGGAGTGAGCAGTTCTTC | CASSRGLAGVWSEQFF
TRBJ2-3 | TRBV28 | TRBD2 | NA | TGTGCCAGCAGTCCGGGACTAGCGGGAGAAGATACGCAGTATTTT | CASSPGLAGEDTQYF
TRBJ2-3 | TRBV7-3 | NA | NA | TGTGCCAGCAGCTTTGGCGGAGGCACAGATACGCAGTATTTT | CASSFGGGTDTQYF
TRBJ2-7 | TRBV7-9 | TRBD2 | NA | TGTGCCAGCAGCTTACCGACTAGCGGGAGCTCCTACGAGCAGTACTTC | CASSLPTSGSSYEQYF
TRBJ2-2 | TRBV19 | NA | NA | TGTGCCAGTAGTACAAGGGGGGGGCCGCACACCGGGGAGCTGTTTTTT | CASSTRGGPHTGELFF
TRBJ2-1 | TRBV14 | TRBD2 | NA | TGTGCCAGCAGACCGGGACTAGCGGACGATGAGCAGTTCTTC | CASRPGLADDEQFF
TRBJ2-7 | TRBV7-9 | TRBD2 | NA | TGTGCCAGCAGCTTAGCGGGATACCGGACTAGCGGGTATGCCGAGCAGTACTTC | CASSLAGYRTSGYAEQYF
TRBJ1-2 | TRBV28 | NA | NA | TGTGCCAGCAGAAACGATTCGGGACAACCCTACTATGGCTACACCTTC | CASRNDSGQPYYGYTF
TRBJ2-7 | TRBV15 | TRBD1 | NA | TGTGCCACCAGCAGAGAAACAGGGGAGTACGAGCAGTACTTC | CATSRETGEYEQYF
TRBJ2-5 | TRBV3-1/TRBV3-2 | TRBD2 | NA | TGTGCCAGCAGCCAACCTCGAACGAGACTAGCGGGGGGGCGATCGGAGACCCAGTACTTC | CASSQPRTRLAGGRSETQYF
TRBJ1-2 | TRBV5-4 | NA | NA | TGTGCCAGCAGCTTGGAACAAAACTATGGCTACACCTTC | CASSLEQNYGYTF
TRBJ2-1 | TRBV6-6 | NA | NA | TGTGCCAGCAGTCCGTCTACGGGGAGCTCCTACAATGAGCAGTTCTTC | CASSPSTGSSYNEQFF
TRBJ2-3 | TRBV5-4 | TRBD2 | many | TGTGCCAGCAGCATAAAACTAGCGGGAGTTGCAGATACGCAGTATTTT | CASSIKLAGVADTQYF
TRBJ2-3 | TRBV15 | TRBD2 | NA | TGTGCCACCACATACCGGGTGGGAGGGCCCTCGGATACGCAGTATTTT | CATTYRVGGPSDTQYF
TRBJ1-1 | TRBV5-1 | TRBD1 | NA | TGCGCCAGCAGCTTGGCCGACAGGGGGAACACTGAAGCTTTCTTT | CASSLADRGNTEAFF
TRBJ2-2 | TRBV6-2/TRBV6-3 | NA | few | TGTGCCAGCAGCCCTGACAGAGCTCCCCTGAACACCGGGGAGCTGTTTTTT | CASSPDRAPLNTGELFF
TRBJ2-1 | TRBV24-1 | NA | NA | TGTGCCACAAGAGCTAATACCAGGGGAGTCCCCACAAATGAGCAGTTCTTC | CATRANTRGVPTNEQFF
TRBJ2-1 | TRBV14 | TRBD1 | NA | TGTGCCAGCAGCCACGTACAGGGGATCTCCTACAATGAGCAGTTCTTC | CASSHVQGISYNEQFF
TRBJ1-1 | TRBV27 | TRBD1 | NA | TGTGCCAGCAGTTTATCTGCAGGGGGCACTGAAGCTTTCTTT | CASSLSAGGTEAFF
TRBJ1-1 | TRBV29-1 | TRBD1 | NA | TGCAGCGTTGGGGGACAGGGGAGATCTGAAGCTTTCTTT | CSVGGQGRSEAFF
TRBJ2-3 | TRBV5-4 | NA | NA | TGTGCCAGCAGCAGTATACAAGATACGCAGTATTTT | CASSSIQDTQYF
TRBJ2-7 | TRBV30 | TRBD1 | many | TGTGCCTGGAGGGAGAGGGGGCTAGCCTACGAGCAGTACTTC | CAWRERGLAYEQYF
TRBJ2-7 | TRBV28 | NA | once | TGTGCCAGCAGTTTATACAGGGCGGCCTACGAGCAGTACTTC | CASSLYRAAYEQYF
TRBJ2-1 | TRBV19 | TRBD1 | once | TGTGCCACAAAAATGGGGACAGGGGGTGTTAATGAGCAGTTCTTC | CATKMGTGGVNEQFF
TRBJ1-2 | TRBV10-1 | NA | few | TGCGCCAGCAGTGAGGCGGGCAGTAACTATGGCTACACCTTC | CASSEAGSNYGYTF
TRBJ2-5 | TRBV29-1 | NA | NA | TGCAGCGTGGAGGAAGAGACCCAGTACTTC | CSVEEETQYF
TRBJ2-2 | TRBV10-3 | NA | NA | TGTGCCATCAGTGAGTCGACTCGACTCCGCGGGGAGCTGTTTTTT | CAISESTRLRGELFF
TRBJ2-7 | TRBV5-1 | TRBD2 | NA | TGCGCCAGCAGCCGGACTAGCGGATACGAGCAGTACTTC | CASSRTSGYEQYF
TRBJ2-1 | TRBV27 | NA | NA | TGTGCCAGCAGTTTGATCTGGGGACAAAGCTCCTACAATGAGCAGTTCTTC | CASSLIWGQSSYNEQFF